This record concerns one TCR beta chain sequence. The antigen remains unidentified. This sample's time point: recipient sample about 28 days before transplant, after cytoreduction. This specimen comes from a study of T cell clonotyping in hematopoietic cell transplantation. Clones were read by immunoSEQ multiplex PCR, and TCRdb kept only the in-frame ones, dropping some. This sample has around 45,000 clones, with roughly 80% found just once. Study-level points and caveats: No sorting was done, leaving CD4 and CD8 contributions mixed.

Looked up from germline, CDR1 is MNHEY and CDR2 is SVGAGI. V gave up 10 bases and J gave up 0 bases; unmatched junction bases: 9. The CDR3 contains 14 residues. Sequenced here: peripheral blood mononuclear cells, sampled before stem cell transplant. This TCR came from a man aged 55 to 69 with myelodysplastic syndrome. Some clones in this sample may be carry-over from other donors' samples. The chain has TRBV6-5 and TRBJ2-7; 7 bases agree with TRBD1. This CDR3 is CATGQDPNSYEQYF. The DNA for the CDR3 is TGTGCCACCGGACAGGACCCAAACTCCTACGAGCAGTACTTC.